The 10 T cell receptor beta chains in this list originate from one sample, sequenced in a study of cytomegalovirus exposure and HLA in healthy donors (dated by TCRdb to the late 2010s). Libraries were prepared through the immunoSEQ multiplex PCR assay. A mixture of 60 forward primers for TCR Vbeta segments and 13 reverse primers for TCR Jbeta segments was used in the multiplex PCR. The table was pulled from immuneACCESS by TCRdb, which kept in-frame rearrangements only. Such tables lose some clones; where checked, under half of the loss comes from unresolved V genes, and the rest has no known cause. The sample table contains some 150,000 clones; only one count was recorded for around three quarters of them. Clones ranked in the top ten supply roughly 1.9% of the sample. The sequenced sample consisted of PBMCs. These receptors all come from an older woman in good health and CMV-seropositive.

The V and J genes are TRBV6-5 and TRBJ2-7; D is unresolved. The CDR3 is 12 residues long. CDR1 is MNHEY and CDR2 is SVGAGI in the germline V gene. V dropped 6 bases and J dropped 1 base, with 7 bases sitting between them. The CDR3: CASSPGSYEQYF. CDR3 coding DNA: TGTGCCAGCAGCCCCGGGTCCTACGAGCAGTACTTC.

The chain joins TRBV6-1 to TRBJ1-5, with TRBD1 matching over 7 bases. Germline V gene sequence: CDR1 MNHNS, CDR2 SASEGT. Trimming cost V 6 bases and J 5 bases; bases outside gene matches: 10. This CDR3 comprises 15 residues. This chain's CDR3 is CASRGTTGDYQPQHF. CDR3 nucleotides: TGTGCCAGCAGGGGGACAACAGGGGACTATCAGCCCCAGCATTTT.

In its sample, this clone was seen once. The chain couples TRBV5-6 to TRBJ1-1, with 9 bases aligning to TRBD1. V dropped 4 bases and J dropped 5; count of bases not matched to a gene: 6. This CDR3 contains 14 residues. Per the germline V gene, CDR1 is SGHDT and CDR2 is YYEEEE. This CDR3 is CASSKDRGSTEAFF. CDR3 bases: TGTGCCAGCAGCAAGGACAGGGGAAGTACTGAAGCTTTCTTT.

There are a few counts of this clone. The rearrangement joins TRBV5-1 to TRBJ2-6; D perhaps matches TRBD2 (5 bases). The CDR3 totals 17 residues. From germline, CDR1 is SGHRS and CDR2 YFSETQ. Trimming removed 5 bases from V and 0 bases from J, with 15 bases in between. In DNA form, the CDR3 reads TGCGCCAGCAGGCCTGCGGGCGCCTCCTCTGGGGCCAACGTCCTGACTTTC. Translating it yields CASRPAGASSGANVLTF.

The chain recombines TRBV4-1 with TRBJ2-1; the D gene is possibly TRBD1 (6 bases). This CDR3 is 15 amino acids long. The germline gives CDR1 MGHRA, CDR2 YSYEKL. Trimming shortened V by 6 bases and J by 4 bases, and 16 bases separated the two germline ends. The CDR3 protein is CASSKTGTNYNEQFF. The CDR3 nucleotides read TGCGCCAGCAGTAAAACCGGGACAAATTACAATGAGCAGTTCTTC.

This clone appeared a few times. The CDR3 loop is CASSPEGPWGYTF. The CDR3, as DNA: TGTGCCAGCAGCCCGGAGGGACCTTGGGGCTACACCTTC. The rearrangement joins TRBV5-4 to TRBJ1-2, with TRBD1 as a possible D gene (5 bases). This CDR3 comprises 13 residues. V was pared by 4 bases and J by 8 bases, with 15 bases between. The germline V gene has CDR1 SGHNT and CDR2 YYREEE (reference sequence).

The chain uses TRBV29-1 and TRBJ1-2, with 7 bases that match TRBD1. Germline V CDR1 and CDR2: SQVTM, ANQGSEA. This CDR3 contains 15 residues. Trimming took 0 bases from V and 5 from J; bases not matched to a gene: 9. The CDR3 DNA follows: TGCAGCGTTGAAGATTCTACGACAGGGATTTATGGCTACACCTTC. It is translated as CSVEDSTTGIYGYTF.

With regard to this clone: At one end, the junction sequence differs from germline, possibly due to a read error. The J gene is TRBJ1-5, the V gene TRBV27; 7 bases map to TRBD1. This CDR3 spans 13 amino acids. The germline V gene has CDR1 MNHEY and CDR2 SMNVEV (reference sequence). CDR3 sequence reads: CAGSSGGRQPQHF. The CDR3 DNA reads as TGTGCCGGCAGTTCAGGGGGAAGACAGCCCCAGCATTTT.

The chain has TRBV28 and TRBJ1-1; TRBD1 might be the D (6 bases). Germline CDR1 reads MDHEN; CDR2 reads SYDVKM. The CDR3 is 14 residues long. V gave up 5 bases and J gave up 1 base, with 11 bases separating them. In DNA form, the CDR3 reads TGTGCCAGCAGTCCCGAGGACAGGAACACTGAAGCTTTCTTT. Translation gives CASSPEDRNTEAFF.

This sequence joins TRBV5-1 and TRBJ1-1, with D possibly TRBD1 on 6 matching bases. The CDR3 is 14 amino acids. The germline gives CDR1 SGHRS, CDR2 YFSETQ. V lost 4 bases and J 0 bases, leaving 10 bases between the germline ends. The CDR3: CASSPDSLNTEAFF. The CDR3 DNA reads as TGCGCCAGCAGCCCGGACAGCTTGAACACTGAAGCTTTCTTT.